This entry is about one T cell receptor beta chain. Trimming at V came to 0 bases and at J to 2 bases, leaving 7 bases not matched to a gene. Looked up from germline, CDR1 is LGHDT and CDR2 is YNNKEL (reference sequence). The CDR3 contains 17 residues. The cohort comprised adults aged about 18 to 100 years residing in around 25 US areas. Recovery meant two consecutive negative NP/OP PCR tests, professional clearance, or resolved symptoms. The data are from a study of blood T cell repertoires in COVID-19. Whole-study context: Acute-phase and convalescent COVID-19 samples originated in the United States, Italy and Spain. Sample material is recorded as cDNA or gDNA derived from T cells, B-cell-depleted T cells, or PBMCs.

Assay used: immunoSEQ multiplex PCR; TCRdb lists only in-frame clones, some missing. The sample shows approximately 280,000 clones, around 86% of them seen only once. Sequenced material: PBMCs or T cells enriched from blood (not recorded which). The V call is TRBV3-1 (or the pseudogene TRBV3-2), the J call TRBJ1-2; TRBD1 agrees at 9 bases. The receptor was isolated from a woman aged 18-30 years who had recovered from COVID-19. The CDR3 region is CASSQDDYRGLNYGYTF. The CDR3 DNA reads TGTGCCAGCAGCCAAGATGATTACAGGGGGCTGAACTATGGCTACACCTTC.